The T cell receptor (beta chain) under discussion was sequenced for a study of cytomegalovirus exposure and HLA in healthy donors. To note about this clone: Its antigen is as yet unknown.

With 60 Vbeta and 13 Jbeta primers, the PCR was carried out. Assay: immunoSEQ multiplex PCR; the TCRdb copy retains only in-frame clones and omits some. The sample has roughly 76,000 clones; roughly 85% are singletons. Study outcomes and limitations: At a 0.05 false discovery rate, a later analysis found around 15,000 TCR beta sequences to be associated with HLA alleles.

The germline CDR1 and CDR2 sequences are SGHTA and FQGNSA. The CDR3 has 14 amino acids. Trimming pared 2 bases from V and 2 bases from J, leaving 6 bases between. The TCR originated in a man younger than 45 in good health and CMV-seronegative. This rearrangement joins TRBV7-2 to TRBJ2-2; D is perhaps TRBD1 (5 bases). The sample taken for sequencing was PBMCs. The CDR3 loop is CASSLQGNTGELFF. The DNA for the CDR3 is TGTGCCAGCAGCTTACAGGGAAACACCGGGGAGCTGTTTTTT.